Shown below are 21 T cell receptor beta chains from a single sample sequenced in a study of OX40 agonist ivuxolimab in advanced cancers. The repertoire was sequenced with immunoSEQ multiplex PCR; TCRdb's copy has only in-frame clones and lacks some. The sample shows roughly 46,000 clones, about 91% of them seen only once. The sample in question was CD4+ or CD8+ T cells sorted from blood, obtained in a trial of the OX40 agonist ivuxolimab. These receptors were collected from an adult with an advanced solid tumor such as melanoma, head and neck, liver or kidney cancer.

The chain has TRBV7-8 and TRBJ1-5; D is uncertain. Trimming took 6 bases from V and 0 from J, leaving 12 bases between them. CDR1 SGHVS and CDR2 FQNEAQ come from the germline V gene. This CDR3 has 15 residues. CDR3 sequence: CASRKLPASNQPQHF. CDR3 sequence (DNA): TGTGCCAGCAGGAAACTGCCCGCTAGCAATCAGCCCCAGCATTTT.

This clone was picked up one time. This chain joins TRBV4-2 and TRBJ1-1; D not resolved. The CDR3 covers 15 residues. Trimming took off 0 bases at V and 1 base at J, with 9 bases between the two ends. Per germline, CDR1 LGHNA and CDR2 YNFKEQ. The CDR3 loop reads CASSQDSPGNTEAFF. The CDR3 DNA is TGTGCCAGCAGCCAAGATTCCCCAGGGAACACTGAAGCTTTCTTT.

CDR3: CASSQVGAGEKLFF. DNA of the CDR3: TGCGCCAGCAGCCAAGTGGGGGCAGGAGAAAAACTGTTTTTT. The chain carries TRBV4-3 and TRBJ1-4; a possible D gene is TRBD1 (6 bases). Trimming stripped 1 base from V and 8 bases from J, with 11 bases between. The length of the CDR3 is 14 residues. Germline CDR1 reads LGHNA; CDR2 reads YSLEER.

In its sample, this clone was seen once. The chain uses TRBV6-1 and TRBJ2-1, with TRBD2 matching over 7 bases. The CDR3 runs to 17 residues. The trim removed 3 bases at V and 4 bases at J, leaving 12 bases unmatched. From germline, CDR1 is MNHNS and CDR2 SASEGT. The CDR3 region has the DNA TGTGCCAGCAGTGATGGGGCCTCGGGAGGACCTTACAATGAGCAGTTCTTC. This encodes CASSDGASGGPYNEQFF.

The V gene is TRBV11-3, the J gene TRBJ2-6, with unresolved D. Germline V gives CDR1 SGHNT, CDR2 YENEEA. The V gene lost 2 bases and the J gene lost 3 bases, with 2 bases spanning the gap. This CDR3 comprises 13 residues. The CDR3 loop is CASSLRGANVLTF. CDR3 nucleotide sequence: TGTGCCAGCAGCTTACGTGGGGCCAACGTCCTGACTTTC.

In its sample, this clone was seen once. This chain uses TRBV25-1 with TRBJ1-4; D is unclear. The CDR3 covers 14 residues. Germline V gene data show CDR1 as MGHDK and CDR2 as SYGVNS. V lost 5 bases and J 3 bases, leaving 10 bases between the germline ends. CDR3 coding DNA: TGTGCCAGCAGTCCTCCGAGGGCTAATGAAAAACTGTTTTTT. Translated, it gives CASSPPRANEKLFF.

CDR3 sequence reads: CASSYSGYTDTQYF. In DNA, the CDR3 is TGTGCCAGCAGCTACTCGGGGTACACAGATACGCAGTATTTT. The chain employs TRBV7-9 and TRBJ2-3; D is possibly TRBD2 (5 bases). The CDR3 is 14 residues long. V was clipped by 4 bases and J by 2 bases, with 10 bases between them. Germline-derived CDR1 and CDR2 are SEHNR and FQNEAQ (reference sequence). Using reference TRBV7-9 and TRBJ2-3 for the parts outside the CDR3, the full variable domain is DTGVSQNPRHKITKRGQNVTFRCDPISEHNRLYWYRQTLGQGPEFLTYFQNEAQLEKSRLLSDRFSAERPKGSFSTLEIQRTEQGDSAMYLCASSYSGYTDTQYFGPGTRLTVL.

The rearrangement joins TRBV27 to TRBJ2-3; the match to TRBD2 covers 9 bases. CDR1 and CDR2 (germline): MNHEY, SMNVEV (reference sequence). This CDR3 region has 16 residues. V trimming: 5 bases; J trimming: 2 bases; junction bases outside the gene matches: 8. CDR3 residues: CASSRPGLAITDTQYF. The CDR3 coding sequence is TGTGCCAGCAGTCGACCGGGACTAGCAATCACAGATACGCAGTATTTT.

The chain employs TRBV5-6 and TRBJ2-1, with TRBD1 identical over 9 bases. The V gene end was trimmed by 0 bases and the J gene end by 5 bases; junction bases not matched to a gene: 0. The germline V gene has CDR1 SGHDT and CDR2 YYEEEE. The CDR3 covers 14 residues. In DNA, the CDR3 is TGTGCCAGCAGCTTGGGGGACAGGGACAATGAGCAGTTCTTC. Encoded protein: CASSLGDRDNEQFF. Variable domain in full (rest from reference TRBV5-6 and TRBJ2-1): DAGVTQSPTHLIKTRGQQVTLRCSPKSGHDTVSWYQQALGQGPQFIFQYYEEEERQRGNFPDRFSGHQFPNYSSELNVNALLLGDSALYLCASSLGDRDNEQFFGPGTRLTVL.

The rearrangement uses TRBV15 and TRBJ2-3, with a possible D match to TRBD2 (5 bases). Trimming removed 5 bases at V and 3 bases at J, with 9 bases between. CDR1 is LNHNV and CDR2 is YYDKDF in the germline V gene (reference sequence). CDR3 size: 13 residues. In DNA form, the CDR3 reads TGTGCCACCAGCGGCGGACTTACAGATACGCAGTATTTT. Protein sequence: CATSGGLTDTQYF.

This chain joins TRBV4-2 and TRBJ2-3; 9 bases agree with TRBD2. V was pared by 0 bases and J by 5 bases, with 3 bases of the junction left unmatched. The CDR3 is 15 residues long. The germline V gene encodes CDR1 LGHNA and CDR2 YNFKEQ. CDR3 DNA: TGTGCCAGCAGCCAAGAGGGACTAGCCGGAGATACGCAGTATTTT. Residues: CASSQEGLAGDTQYF.

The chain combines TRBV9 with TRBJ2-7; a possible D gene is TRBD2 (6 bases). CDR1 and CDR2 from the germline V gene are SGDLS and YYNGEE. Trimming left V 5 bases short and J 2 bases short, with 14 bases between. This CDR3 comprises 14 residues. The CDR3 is CASSSGSGPYEQYF. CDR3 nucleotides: TGTGCCAGCAGTAGCGGTTCGGGCCCCTACGAGCAGTACTTC.

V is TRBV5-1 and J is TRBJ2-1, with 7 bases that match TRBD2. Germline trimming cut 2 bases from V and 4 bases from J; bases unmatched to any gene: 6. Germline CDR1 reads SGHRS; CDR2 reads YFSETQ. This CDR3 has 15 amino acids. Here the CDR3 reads CASSLRAGPYNEQFF. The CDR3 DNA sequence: TGCGCCAGCAGCTTAAGAGCGGGACCATACAATGAGCAGTTCTTC.

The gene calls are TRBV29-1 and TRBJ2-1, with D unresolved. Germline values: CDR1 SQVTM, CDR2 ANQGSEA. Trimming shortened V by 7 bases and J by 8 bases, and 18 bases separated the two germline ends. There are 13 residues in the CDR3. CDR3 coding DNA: TGCAGCGCCCAAGGGTCTGGGGTCCATGAGCAGTTCTTC. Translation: CSAQGSGVHEQFF.

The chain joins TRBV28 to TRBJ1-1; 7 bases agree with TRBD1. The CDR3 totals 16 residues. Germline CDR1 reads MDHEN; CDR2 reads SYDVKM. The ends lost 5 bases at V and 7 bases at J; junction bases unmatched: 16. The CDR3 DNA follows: TGTGCCAGCAGTGGCGTAAAACTCACAGGGGCCTTTGAAGCTTTCTTT. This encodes CASSGVKLTGAFEAFF.

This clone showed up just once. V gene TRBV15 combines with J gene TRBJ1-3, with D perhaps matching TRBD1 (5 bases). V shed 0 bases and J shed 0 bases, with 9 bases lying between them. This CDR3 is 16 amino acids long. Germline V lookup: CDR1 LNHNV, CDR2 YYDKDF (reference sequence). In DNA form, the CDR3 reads TGTGCCACCAGCAGAGACGGGGGGAGCTCTGGAAACACCATATATTTT. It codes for CATSRDGGSSGNTIYF.

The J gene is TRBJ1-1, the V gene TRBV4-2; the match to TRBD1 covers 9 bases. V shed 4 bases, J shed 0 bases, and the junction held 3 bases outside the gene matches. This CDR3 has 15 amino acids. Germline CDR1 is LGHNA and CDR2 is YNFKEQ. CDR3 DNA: TGTGCCAGCAGCCCACGGACAGGGGTGAACACTGAAGCTTTCTTT. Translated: CASSPRTGVNTEAFF.

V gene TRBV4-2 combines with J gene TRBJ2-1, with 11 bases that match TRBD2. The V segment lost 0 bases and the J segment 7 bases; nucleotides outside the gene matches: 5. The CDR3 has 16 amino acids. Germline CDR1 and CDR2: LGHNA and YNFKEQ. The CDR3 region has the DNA TGTGCCAGCAGCCAAGATTTGAGACTAGCGGGAAATGAGCAGTTCTTC. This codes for CASSQDLRLAGNEQFF.

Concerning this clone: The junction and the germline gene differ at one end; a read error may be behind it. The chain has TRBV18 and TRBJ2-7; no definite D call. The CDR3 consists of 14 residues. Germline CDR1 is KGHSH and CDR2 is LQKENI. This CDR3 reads CASTPSKTLLEQYF. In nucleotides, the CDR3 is TGTGCCAGCACACCCTCGAAAACCCTACTTGAGCAGTACTTC. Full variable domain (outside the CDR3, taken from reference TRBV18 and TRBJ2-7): NAGVMQNPRHLVRRRGQEARLRCSPMKGHSHVYWYRQLPEEGLKFMVYLQKENIIDESGMPKERFSAEFPKEGPSILRIQQVVRGDSAAYFCASTPSKTLLEQYFGPGTRLTVT.

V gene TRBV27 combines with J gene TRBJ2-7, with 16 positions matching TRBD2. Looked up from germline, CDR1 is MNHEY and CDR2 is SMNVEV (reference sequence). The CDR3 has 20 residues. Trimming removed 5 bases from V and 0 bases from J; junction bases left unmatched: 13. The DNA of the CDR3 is TGTGCCAGCAGTCCGTTGTCGGGACTAGCGGGAGGGGAAAGCTCCTACGAGCAGTACTTC. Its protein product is CASSPLSGLAGGESSYEQYF.

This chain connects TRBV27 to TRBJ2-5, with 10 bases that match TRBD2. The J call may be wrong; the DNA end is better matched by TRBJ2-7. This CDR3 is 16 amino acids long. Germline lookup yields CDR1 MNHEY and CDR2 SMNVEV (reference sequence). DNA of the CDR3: TGTGCCAGCAGTTTATTCGGAGCGGGAGGGGGCTACGAGCAGTACTTC. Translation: CASSLFGAGGGYEQYF.